This T cell receptor (beta chain) was identified in a study of T cells in Graves' hyperthyroidism and ophthalmopathy. TCR beta CDR3 region amplification was performed from RNA transcripts. The study used the HTBI primer set for a first-round RT-PCR of the TCR CDR3. TCRdb analysed the multiplex PCR reads with MiXCR anew, one entry per CDR3 protein. Among around 500,000 distinct CDR3 sequences listed, approximately 15% were seen once. Overall study findings and caveats: With a median lead of 6.5 months before onset, the model predicted ophthalmopathy.

V was pared by 6 bases and J by 5 bases, with 5 bases of the junction left unmatched. Germline V lookup: CDR1 SQVTM, CDR2 ANQGSEA. The length of the CDR3 is 12 residues. Researchers defined stable Graves' hyperthyroidism as no ophthalmopathy progression within 18 months. The patients, who ranged from 18 to 65 in age, presented with newly diagnosed hyperthyroidism lasting under 2 months. In its sample, this clonotype was seen many times. Antigen specificity is unknown. The V and J genes are TRBV29-1 and TRBJ2-7; TRBD2 aligns across 9 bases. The TCR comes from a young woman with Graves' hyperthyroidism. Specimen: blood. The CDR3 spells CSVEREVNEQYF. In DNA form, the CDR3 reads TGCAGCGTCGAGCGGGAGGTCAACGAGCAGTACTTC.